This T cell receptor (beta chain) originates from a study of cytotoxic CD8 clonotypes in ibrutinib-treated CLL. As for the study in general: After median roughly 68 months, approximately 14 stayed in remission, approximately twelve progressed; responses approximately 24 partial, 2 complete. Productive templates per sample averaged approximately 250,000; productive rearrangements, 80,000 to 95,000.

This clone has only one observation. Investigators sought sequencing depths of between 1 in 200,000 and 1 in 1 million T cells. The repertoire was sequenced with immunoSEQ multiplex PCR; TCRdb's copy has only in-frame clones and lacks some. Altogether around 70,000 clones are present, 68% being singletons, with the ten largest covering around 5.7%. This CDR3 comprises 12 residues. V lost 3 bases to trimming and J lost 10 bases, with 7 bases between them. The germline gives CDR1 SEHNR, CDR2 FQNEAQ (reference sequence). The chain combines TRBV7-9 with TRBJ1-6; D may be TRBD1 (5 bases). This specimen consisted of PBMCs, obtained after 12 months of ibrutinib treatment. The clonotype comes from a human donor with chronic lymphocytic leukemia. In DNA, the CDR3 is TGTGCCAGCAGCTTCTGGGGCTCACCCCTCCACTTT. Its translation is CASSFWGSPLHF.